Listed below are T cell receptor beta chains from one sample, sequenced in a study of T cells after yellow fever vaccination. TCRdb itself ran the 5' RACE reads through MiXCR, one entry per CDR3 protein. The sample includes hundreds of thousands of distinct CDR3 sequences, about 12% of them seen just once. The source material was PBMCs, sampled on the day of the yellow fever booster vaccination. The receptors derive from a man aged 30-40 years who received the YFV17D yellow fever vaccine. Both conserved end residues are part of each CDR3. A D gene is named only where the DNA matches it firmly. Size tells how often a clone was seen (once, few, many) or the class of an expanded clone, and some rows leave it out.

>-|-|TRBV3-1|14|TRBJ2-1
TGTGCCAGCAGCCAAGGGGGTTACGGCGGTGAGCAGTTCTTC
CASSQGGYGGEQFF
>-|-|TRBV28|13|TRBJ1-4
TGTGCCAGCAGCCGAGAGGTAGTGGAAAAACTGTTTTTT
CASSREVVEKLFF
>-|-|TRBV5-1|17|TRBJ1-1
TGCGCCAGCAGCTTGGCCGGTACGCGGGACACAAACACTGAAGCTTTCTTT
CASSLAGTRDTNTEAFF
>-|-|TRBV20-1|12|TRBJ1-6
TGCAGTGCTAGACCACTAAATTCACCCCTCCACTTT
CSARPLNSPLHF
>few|-|TRBV7-9|13|TRBJ2-2
TGTGCCAGCAGCTCCTCGTTCGCCGGGGAGCTGTTTTTT
CASSSSFAGELFF
>-|-|TRBV5-1|14|TRBJ1-1
TGCGCCAGCAGCTTGGGGGTCCAGAACACTGAAGCTTTCTTT
CASSLGVQNTEAFF
>-|-|TRBV3-1|12|TRBJ2-7
TGTGCCAGCAGCCGGCCTGGGGAGGAGCAGTACTTC
CASSRPGEEQYF
>many|TRBD2|TRBV13|15|TRBJ2-7
TGTGCCAGCGGCGGGTGGCGGGAGCGAACCTACGAGCAGTACTTC
CASGGWRERTYEQYF
>many|TRBD2|TRBV7-2|14|TRBJ2-5
TGTGCCAGCAGCTCTAGACTAGCGGGGGAGACCCAGTACTTC
CASSSRLAGETQYF
>-|-|TRBV20-1|15|TRBJ2-5
TGCAGTGCTATTCAGGGCGTAGCGGACCAAGAGACCCAGTACTTC
CSAIQGVADQETQYF
>many|TRBD2|TRBV29-1|14|TRBJ2-3
TGCAGCGTTGCCCGCGGGAGTGGCACAGATACGCAGTATTTT
CSVARGSGTDTQYF
>few|TRBD1|TRBV28|16|TRBJ2-2
TGTGCCAGCAGTTTGGGGACAGGGGCGAGGACCGGGGAGCTGTTTTTT
CASSLGTGARTGELFF
>few|TRBD2|TRBV30|14|TRBJ2-5
TGTGCCTGGTATACCGGACTAGCGGGAGAGACCCAGTACTTC
CAWYTGLAGETQYF
>few|TRBD1|TRBV18|16|TRBJ2-3
TGTGCCAGCTCACCCCGCGGACAGGACCCCGGAGATACGCAGTATTTT
CASSPRGQDPGDTQYF
>-|-|TRBV30|15|TRBJ1-2
TGTGCCTGGAGTGTATTGGACAGAGCTAACTATGGCTACACCTTC
CAWSVLDRANYGYTF
>few|-|TRBV19|15|TRBJ1-4
TGTGCCAGTAGTCCTCCGGGAGTTAGACAAGATGTACTGTTTTTT
CASSPPGVRQDVLFF
>-|-|TRBV5-1|14|TRBJ2-7
TGCGCCAGCAGCTTGACGGGGAGCTCTTGGGAGCAGTACTTC
CASSLTGSSWEQYF
>-|-|TRBV20-1|9|TRBJ1-1
TGCACAACCCGTAGGGAAGCTTTCTTT
CTTRREAFF
>-|-|TRBV10-3|13|TRBJ2-2
TGTGCCATCAGTGTGACAGAGGCCGGGGAGCTGTTTTTT
CAISVTEAGELFF
>many|-|TRBV12-3/TRBV12-4|12|TRBJ1-1
TGTGCCAGCAGCTTTGGACAGACTGAAGCTTTCTTT
CASSFGQTEAFF
>many|-|TRBV4-3|15|TRBJ2-5
TGCGCCAGCAGCCCGTACGTCCGATTCCAAGAGACCCAGTACTTC
CASSPYVRFQETQYF
>few|-|TRBV7-9|15|TRBJ2-5
TGTGCCAGCAGATCCCCAACTAGAGCTGGGGAGACCCAGTACTTC
CASRSPTRAGETQYF
>few|-|TRBV10-2|14|TRBJ1-5
TGCGCCACTTCCCTCCTGGGGTGGTATCAGCCCCAGCATTTT
CATSLLGWYQPQHF
>few|-|TRBV20-1|15|TRBJ2-2
TGCAGTGCTGCCTCCGGCAGGGGGGTCACCGGGGAGCTGTTTTTT
CSAASGRGVTGELFF
>-|-|TRBV24-1|12|TRBJ2-1
TGTGCCACCAGTGATTTTTGGAATGAGCAGTTCTTC
CATSDFWNEQFF
>-|-|TRBV12-3/TRBV12-4|14|TRBJ2-5
TGTGCCAGCAGTTTATCCGGGGGGCCAGAGACCCAGTACTTC
CASSLSGGPETQYF
>-|-|TRBV7-7|15|TRBJ2-1
TGTGCCAGCAGCTTATCGCGTGGGGGGATCGGTGAGCAGTTCTTC
CASSLSRGGIGEQFF
>few|TRBD1|TRBV20-1|12|TRBJ2-5
TGCAGTGCTTTCAGGGGGAGAGAGACCCAGTACTTC
CSAFRGRETQYF
>few|-|TRBV5-5|13|TRBJ2-5
TGTGCCAGCAGCTTGGGGATCTGGGAGACCCAGTACTTC
CASSLGIWETQYF
>-|-|TRBV6-1|13|TRBJ2-1
TGTGCCAGCATGAAGGCCTCCTACAATGAGCAGTTCTTC
CASMKASYNEQFF
>-|-|TRBV20-1|15|TRBJ2-7
TGCAGTGCTAGAAGCTTCCAGGGGCTTAGGAACGAGCAGTACTTC
CSARSFQGLRNEQYF
>few|TRBD1|TRBV19|15|TRBJ1-1
TGTGCCAGTAGTGTACAGGGGGCTTGGGGCACTGAAGCTTTCTTT
CASSVQGAWGTEAFF
>-|TRBD2|TRBV19|14|TRBJ2-1
TGTGCCAGTCAAGCGGGAGCCACTAGAAATGAGCAGTTCTTC
CASQAGATRNEQFF
>-|-|TRBV18|15|TRBJ2-1
TGTGCCAGCTCACCTTCATCGGCGGGAAGAGGCGAGCAGTTCTTC
CASSPSSAGRGEQFF
>-|-|TRBV20-1|13|TRBJ2-3
TGCAGTGCCCGGGGGGCTAGCACAGATACGCAGTATTTT
CSARGASTDTQYF
>-|TRBD2|TRBV5-1|17|TRBJ2-7
TGCGCCAGCAGCTTGGCCCTGGGGGGGTCGGCAAGTGGCGAGCAGTACTTC
CASSLALGGSASGEQYF
>few|TRBD2|TRBV6-5|19|TRBJ2-1
TGTGCCAGCAGTTCCGTTGTCCGTGGTGGACGCGGGAGTAACAATGAGCAGTTCTTC
CASSSVVRGGRGSNNEQFF
>-|-|TRBV4-3|16|TRBJ1-1
TGCGCCAGCAGCCAAGACCACGGAATAGGGGGGTATGAAGCTTTCTTT
CASSQDHGIGGYEAFF
>few|TRBD1|TRBV20-1|13|TRBJ2-2
TGCAGTGCGAATCAGGACAGGGCCGGGGAGCTGTTTTTT
CSANQDRAGELFF
>-|TRBD1|TRBV5-1|17|TRBJ2-7
TGCGCCAGCAGCTTGGTTGCGGCAGGGGGCGAGCCCTACGAGCAGTACTTC
CASSLVAAGGEPYEQYF
>-|-|TRBV3-1|15|TRBJ2-5
TGTGCCAGCAGCCTACGAAGCCTGGTCCCGGAGACCCAGTACTTC
CASSLRSLVPETQYF
>-|-|TRBV18|17|TRBJ2-1
TGTGCCAGCTCACCGCCGACCGGGGGCAGCTCCTACAATGAGCAGTTCTTC
CASSPPTGGSSYNEQFF
>many|TRBD2|TRBV3-1|16|TRBJ2-3
TGTGCCAGCAGCTGGGGACTAGCGGGAGTGTCAGATACGCAGTATTTT
CASSWGLAGVSDTQYF